At least ten counts were recorded for the clone carrying this T cell receptor (beta chain). These data come from a study of T cells in Graves' hyperthyroidism and ophthalmopathy. CDR1 and CDR2 from the germline V gene are SGHVS and FQNEAQ. The CDR3 is 14 residues long. The V and J ends lost 1 base and 5 bases, in that order; junction bases with no gene match: 5. The investigators amplified TCR beta CDR3 regions from RNA transcripts. Researchers ran a first-round RT-PCR on the TCR CDR3 using the HTBI primer set. MiXCR, applied by TCRdb to the multiplex PCR reads, yields one record per CDR3 protein. The data show fewer than 650,000 distinct CDR3 sequences, with roughly 15% seen just once and 3.5% to 4.5% held by the top ten.

The TCR originated in a woman in her forties with Graves' ophthalmopathy. The sample taken for sequencing was blood. The rearrangement joins TRBV7-8 to TRBJ2-7; 7 bases agree with TRBD1. CDR3 bases: TGTGCCAGCAGCTTAGGGCGACAGGGCAACGAGCAGTACTTC. Protein: CASSLGRQGNEQYF.